Ten or more counts support the clone carrying this T cell receptor (beta chain). Antigen specificity is unknown. The CDR3 length is 13 residues. Trimming stripped 3 bases from V and 4 bases from J, with 10 bases between. Germline CDR1 reads DFQATT; CDR2 reads SNEGSKA (reference sequence). MiXCR, applied by TCRdb to the 5' RACE reads, yields one record per CDR3 protein. In the table there are about 810,000 distinct CDR3 sequences, roughly an eighth of which are singletons. These data belong to a study of identical twins. Overall study results and limits: Abundant cord blood beta clonotypes carried fewer insertions; memory repertoires showed none.

This sample also appeared in a second study, on yellow fever vaccine responses in identical twins. According to that study: Twins reportedly mounted vaccine T cell responses that seemed partly convergent, partly personalized.

The sequence was obtained from a woman between 18 and 29 years old in good health. Source material: PBMCs. The chain links TRBV20-1 to TRBJ1-3; no clear D gene. CDR3 protein: CSASRGSGNTIYF. The CDR3 DNA reads as TGCAGTGCTAGTCGGGGTTCGGGAAACACCATATATTTT.